A selection of T cell receptor beta chains follows, all from one sample in a study of T-cell memory formation after mild COVID-19. TCRdb re-derived calls from the 5' RACE reads in MiXCR, one entry per CDR3 protein. The profile shows roughly 500,000 distinct CDR3 sequences, roughly 21% of them singletons. The sample comprised PBMCs or a T cell subset sorted from them (not recorded which). These receptors came from an adult woman who had mild COVID-19 (a few samples of this study predate the infection). Cell type and time point are not known. Each CDR3 is given with its conserved first and last residue.

CDR3aa | v_gene | len | j_gene
CASSSPIAGSSYNEQFF | TRBV7-2 | 17 | TRBJ2-1
CAWSVGTNQPQHF | TRBV30 | 13 | TRBJ1-5
CASSLITLDQETQYF | TRBV5-1 | 15 | TRBJ2-5
CASSLQGYQETQYF | TRBV5-1 | 14 | TRBJ2-5
CSVEGSSVGQPQHF | TRBV29-1 | 14 | TRBJ1-5
CASSFNGGASDTQYF | TRBV5-1 | 15 | TRBJ2-3
CASRTGLARPGELFF | TRBV6-2/TRBV6-3 | 15 | TRBJ2-2
CASSRAESDTQYF | TRBV18 | 13 | TRBJ2-3
CASSQGQVRTDTQYF | TRBV7-9 | 15 | TRBJ2-3
CASSEALRGMGTDTQYF | TRBV2 | 17 | TRBJ2-3
CASSIRGDGDNEQFF | TRBV9 | 15 | TRBJ2-1